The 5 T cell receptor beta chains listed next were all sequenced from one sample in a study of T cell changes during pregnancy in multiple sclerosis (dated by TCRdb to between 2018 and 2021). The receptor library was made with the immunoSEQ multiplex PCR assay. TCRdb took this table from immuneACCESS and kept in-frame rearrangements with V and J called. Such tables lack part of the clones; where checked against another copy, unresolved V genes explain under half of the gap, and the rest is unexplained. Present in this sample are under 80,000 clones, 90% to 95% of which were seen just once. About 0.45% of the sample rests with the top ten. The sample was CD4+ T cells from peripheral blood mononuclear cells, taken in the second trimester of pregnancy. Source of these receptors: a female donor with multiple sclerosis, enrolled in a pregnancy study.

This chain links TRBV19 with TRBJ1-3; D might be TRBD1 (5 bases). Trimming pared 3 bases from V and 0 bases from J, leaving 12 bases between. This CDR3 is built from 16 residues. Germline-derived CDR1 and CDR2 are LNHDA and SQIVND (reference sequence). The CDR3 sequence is CASSMGLPSSGNTIYF. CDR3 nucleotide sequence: TGTGCCAGTAGTATGGGACTCCCGAGCTCTGGAAACACCATATATTTT. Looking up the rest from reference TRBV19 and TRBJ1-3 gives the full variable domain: DGGITQSPKYLFRKEGQNVTLSCEQNLNHDAMYWYRQDPGQGLRLIYYSQIVNDFQKGDIAEGYSVSREKKESFPLTVTSAQKNPTAFYLCASSMGLPSSGNTIYFGEGSWLTVV.

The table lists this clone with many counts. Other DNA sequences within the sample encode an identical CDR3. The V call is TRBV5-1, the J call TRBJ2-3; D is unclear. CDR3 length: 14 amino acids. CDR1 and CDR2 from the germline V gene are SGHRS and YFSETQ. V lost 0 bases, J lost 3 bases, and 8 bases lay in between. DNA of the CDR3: TGCGCCAGCAGCTTGGCTACGGTTACAGATACGCAGTATTTT. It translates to CASSLATVTDTQYF.

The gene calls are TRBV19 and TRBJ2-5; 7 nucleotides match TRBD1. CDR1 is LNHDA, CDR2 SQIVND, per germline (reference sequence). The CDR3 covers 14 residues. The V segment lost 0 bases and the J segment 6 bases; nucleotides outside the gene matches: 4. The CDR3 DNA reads TGTGCCAGTAGTATAGATCGACAGGGCCAGACCCAGTACTTC. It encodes CASSIDRQGQTQYF.

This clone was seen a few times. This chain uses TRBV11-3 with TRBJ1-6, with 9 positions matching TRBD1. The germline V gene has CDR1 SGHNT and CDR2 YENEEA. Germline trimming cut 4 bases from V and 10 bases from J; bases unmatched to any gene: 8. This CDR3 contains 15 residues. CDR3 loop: CASSSGWTGDSPLHF. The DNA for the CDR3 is TGTGCCAGCAGCTCAGGGTGGACAGGGGACTCACCCCTCCACTTT.

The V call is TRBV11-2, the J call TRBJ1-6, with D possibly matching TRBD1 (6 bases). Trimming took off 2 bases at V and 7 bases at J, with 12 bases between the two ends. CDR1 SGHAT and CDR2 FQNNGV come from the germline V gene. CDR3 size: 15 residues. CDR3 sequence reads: CASSLFAGDNSPLHF. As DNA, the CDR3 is TGTGCCAGCAGCTTATTCGCAGGGGACAATTCACCCCTCCACTTT.